Listed below are T cell receptor beta chains from one sample, sequenced in a study of CD8 T cells in Susac syndrome. In TCRdb, the immunoSEQ multiplex PCR reads were re-called with MiXCR into one record per CDR3 protein. The table includes roughly 150,000 distinct CDR3 sequences, around 93% detected once. Input material: CD4+ T cells from PBMCs. The receptor set was obtained from a human donor in good health. CDR3s include the opening cysteine and the closing phenylalanine or tryptophan. Fields, in order: D gene, J gene, clone size, V gene, CDR3 protein, CDR3 DNA. The D gene is left open where the match is weak. The size field is filled for only some rows; it gives once, few, many or a size class.

D: TRBD2
J: TRBJ2-3
size: once
V: TRBV20-1
CDR3: CSARAGTSATDTQYF
DNA: TGCAGTGCTAGGGCCGGGACTAGCGCCACAGATACGCAGTATTTT

D: TRBD1
J: TRBJ2-7
size: NA
V: TRBV19
CDR3: CASTEGQGVSYEQYF
DNA: TGTGCCAGTACCGAGGGACAGGGGGTCTCCTACGAGCAGTACTTC

D: NA
J: TRBJ2-5
size: NA
V: TRBV18
CDR3: CASSPYQRELQETQYF
DNA: TGTGCCAGCTCACCATATCAAAGGGAGCTACAAGAGACCCAGTACTTC

D: TRBD1
J: TRBJ2-1
size: NA
V: TRBV9
CDR3: CASSVVGRGTGEDNEQFF
DNA: TGTGCCAGCAGCGTAGTAGGGAGAGGGACAGGAGAGGACAATGAGCAGTTCTTC

D: TRBD1
J: TRBJ1-1
size: few
V: TRBV7-2
CDR3: CASSPGTANTEAFF
DNA: TGTGCCAGCTCACCCGGGACAGCGAACACTGAAGCTTTCTTT

D: NA
J: TRBJ2-7
size: NA
V: TRBV7-8
CDR3: CASSLARGYEQYF
DNA: TGTGCCAGCAGCTTAGCGCGGGGATACGAGCAGTACTTC

D: NA
J: TRBJ2-1
size: few
V: TRBV2
CDR3: CASSQDSYNEQFF
DNA: TGTGCCAGCAGTCAAGACTCCTACAATGAGCAGTTCTTC

D: TRBD1
J: TRBJ1-6
size: NA
V: TRBV2
CDR3: CAMGEGQGISPLHF
DNA: TGTGCCATGGGCGAGGGACAGGGCATATCACCCCTCCACTTT

D: TRBD2
J: TRBJ2-7
size: NA
V: TRBV12-5
CDR3: CASGPTPSSGASYEQYF
DNA: TGTGCTAGTGGTCCCACCCCGTCTAGCGGGGCCTCCTACGAGCAGTACTTC

D: NA
J: TRBJ2-5
size: NA
V: TRBV29-1
CDR3: CSVVWGETQYF
DNA: TGCAGCGTTGTGTGGGGAGAGACCCAGTACTTC

D: TRBD1
J: TRBJ2-7
size: NA
V: TRBV6-1
CDR3: CASRTGGAHRSYEQYF
DNA: TGTGCCAGCCGGACAGGGGGCGCTCATCGCTCCTACGAGCAGTACTTC

D: TRBD1
J: TRBJ2-1
size: once
V: TRBV19
CDR3: CASRHDRGSYNEQFF
DNA: TGTGCCAGTAGACATGACAGGGGATCCTACAATGAGCAGTTCTTC

D: TRBD2
J: TRBJ2-1
size: NA
V: TRBV29-1
CDR3: CSVEPLAGGRGEQFF
DNA: TGCAGCGTTGAACCCCTAGCGGGGGGGCGAGGTGAGCAGTTCTTC

D: NA
J: TRBJ1-2
size: NA
V: TRBV3-1
CDR3: CASSPFPPARYGYTF
DNA: TGTGCCAGCAGCCCCTTCCCCCCGGCTCGGTATGGCTACACCTTC

D: NA
J: TRBJ1-5
size: NA
V: TRBV7-9
CDR3: CASSPDGEPKHF
DNA: TGTGCCAGCAGCCCAGACGGGGAACCGAAGCATTTT

D: NA
J: TRBJ1-3
size: NA
V: TRBV29-1
CDR3: CSAGGGRSGNTIYF
DNA: TGCAGCGCCGGGGGGGGGCGCTCTGGAAACACCATATATTTT

D: TRBD2
J: TRBJ2-1
size: once
V: TRBV20-1
CDR3: CSAKSGTSYNEQFF
DNA: TGCAGTGCTAAAAGCGGGACCTCCTACAATGAGCAGTTCTTC

D: TRBD1
J: TRBJ1-1
size: NA
V: TRBV3-1
CDR3: CASSQDRGAEAFF
DNA: TGTGCCAGCAGCCAGGACAGGGGGGCTGAAGCTTTCTTT

D: NA
J: TRBJ1-6
size: NA
V: TRBV20-1
CDR3: CSARIRDANSPLHF
DNA: TGCAGTGCTAGAATAAGGGACGCTAATTCACCCCTCCACTTT

D: TRBD1
J: TRBJ2-7
size: once
V: TRBV20-1
CDR3: CSAWTGQDWDEQYF
DNA: TGCAGTGCCTGGACAGGGCAGGATTGGGACGAGCAGTACTTC

D: NA
J: TRBJ1-5
size: NA
V: TRBV5-1
CDR3: CASSLEGSSNQPQHF
DNA: TGCGCCAGCAGCTTGGAGGGTAGTAGCAATCAGCCCCAGCATTTT

D: NA
J: TRBJ1-2
size: NA
V: TRBV20-1
CDR3: CSVPDTANYGYTF
DNA: TGCAGTGTCCCGGACACTGCTAACTATGGCTACACCTTC

D: NA
J: TRBJ2-7
size: NA
V: TRBV29-1
CDR3: CGGGDYEQYF
DNA: TGCGGAGGGGGAGACTACGAGCAGTACTTC

D: NA
J: TRBJ1-2
size: NA
V: TRBV19
CDR3: CASTQRTSYGYTF
DNA: TGTGCCAGCACACAGAGAACCTCCTATGGCTACACCTTC

D: NA
J: TRBJ1-1
size: NA
V: TRBV20-1
CDR3: CSARDPRGHTEAFF
DNA: TGCAGTGCTAGAGATCCTCGGGGGCACACTGAAGCTTTCTTT

D: NA
J: TRBJ1-2
size: NA
V: TRBV29-1
CDR3: CSVEELAGSGNYGYTF
DNA: TGCAGCGTTGAAGAGTTGGCAGGGAGTGGTAACTATGGCTACACCTTC

D: NA
J: TRBJ1-3
size: once
V: TRBV19
CDR3: CASIGSSSGNTIYF
DNA: TGTGCCAGTATAGGGTCGAGCTCTGGAAACACCATATATTTT

D: TRBD1
J: TRBJ1-4
size: NA
V: TRBV29-1
CDR3: CSAGQADEKLFF
DNA: TGCAGCGCGGGACAGGCTGATGAAAAACTGTTTTTT

D: TRBD1
J: TRBJ1-6
size: NA
V: TRBV27
CDR3: CASSSTGDGSPLHF
DNA: TGTGCCAGCAGTTCGACAGGGGATGGTTCACCCCTCCACTTT

D: NA
J: TRBJ1-5
size: NA
V: TRBV5-1
CDR3: CASSLDAFFGQPQHF
DNA: TGCGCCAGCAGCTTGGACGCCTTCTTTGGTCAGCCCCAGCATTTT

D: NA
J: TRBJ1-2
size: NA
V: TRBV20-1
CDR3: CSARVDTSYGYTF
DNA: TGCAGTGCTAGAGTAGATACCTCCTATGGCTACACCTTC

D: NA
J: TRBJ2-2
size: NA
V: TRBV7-3
CDR3: CASTPTSNTGELFF
DNA: TGTGCCAGCACCCCGACCTCGAACACCGGGGAGCTGTTTTTT

D: NA
J: TRBJ2-3
size: once
V: TRBV20-1
CDR3: CSARPIPDTQYF
DNA: TGCAGTGCTAGACCTATCCCAGATACGCAGTATTTT

D: NA
J: TRBJ1-3
size: NA
V: TRBV12-5
CDR3: CASGLDTIGNTIYF
DNA: TGTGCTAGTGGTTTGGACACAATCGGAAACACCATATATTTT

D: NA
J: TRBJ2-7
size: NA
V: TRBV5-6
CDR3: CASSLFGQTEQYF
DNA: TGTGCCAGCAGCTTGTTCGGACAGACCGAGCAGTACTTC

D: NA
J: TRBJ2-7
size: NA
V: TRBV2
CDR3: CASSERLYEQYF
DNA: TGTGCCAGCAGTGAGAGACTATACGAGCAGTACTTC

D: TRBD1
J: TRBJ2-6
size: NA
V: TRBV12-3/TRBV12-4
CDR3: CASSSWTGGVGGANVLTF
DNA: TGTGCCAGCAGTTCGTGGACAGGGGGCGTTGGGGGGGCCAACGTCCTGACTTTC

D: TRBD1
J: TRBJ1-6
size: NA
V: TRBV7-2
CDR3: CASSLMVTGESPLHF
DNA: TGTGCCAGCAGCTTAATGGTGACAGGGGAATCACCCCTCCACTTT

D: NA
J: TRBJ1-1
size: NA
V: TRBV3-1
CDR3: CASGYWGGTEAFF
DNA: TGTGCCAGCGGATATTGGGGCGGCACTGAAGCTTTCTTT

D: NA
J: TRBJ1-4
size: NA
V: TRBV20-1
CDR3: CSARDTGRVEKLFF
DNA: TGCAGTGCTAGAGATACGGGGCGCGTTGAAAAACTGTTTTTT

D: NA
J: TRBJ1-2
size: NA
V: TRBV19
CDR3: CASSISGENGYTF
DNA: TGTGCCAGTAGTATATCCGGGGAAAATGGCTACACCTTC

D: NA
J: TRBJ1-5
size: NA
V: TRBV18
CDR3: CASSPGGGRSQPQHF
DNA: TGTGCCAGCTCACCAGGGGGGGGCAGGAGCCAGCCCCAGCATTTT

D: TRBD1
J: TRBJ2-5
size: NA
V: TRBV24-1
CDR3: CATSDLPGQQETQYF
DNA: TGTGCCACCAGTGATCTACCGGGACAGCAAGAGACCCAGTACTTC

D: NA
J: TRBJ1-2
size: NA
V: TRBV20-1
CDR3: CSATLPRGYGYTF
DNA: TGCAGTGCTACACTACCCCGGGGCTATGGCTACACCTTC

D: NA
J: TRBJ1-1
size: NA
V: TRBV5-4
CDR3: CASSFRGTEAFF
DNA: TGTGCCAGCAGCTTTCGAGGCACTGAAGCTTTCTTT

D: NA
J: TRBJ2-3
size: NA
V: TRBV6-2/TRBV6-3
CDR3: CASSSDRGSSTDTQYF
DNA: TGTGCCAGCAGCTCGGATAGGGGCTCTAGCACAGATACGCAGTATTTT